This T cell receptor beta chain was captured in a study of long-term antiretroviral therapy in people with HIV. This CDR3 contains 14 residues. V gave up 6 bases and J gave up 1 base; unmatched junction bases: 6. Germline CDR1 reads MNHEY; CDR2 reads SMNVEV (reference sequence). Version v3.0 of the immunoSEQ assay was performed at survey level. A per-sample goal of about 35,000-55,000 T-cell genomes was targeted by sequencing. The data were produced by immunoSEQ multiplex PCR, yet TCRdb's version contains in-frame clones alone and is incomplete. This sample carries 29,000 or so clones, approximately 94% of them seen once, and the ten largest clones take 2.7%.

The specimen comprised unsorted PBMCs, sampled just over 7.3 years after starting antiretroviral therapy. V gene TRBV27 combines with J gene TRBJ2-7; 7 nucleotides agree with TRBD1. The origin of this receptor is a man over 45 with HIV. The chain's CDR3 is CASRGDRVSYEQYF. DNA of the CDR3: TGTGCCAGCAGGGGAGACAGGGTTTCCTACGAGCAGTACTTC.